The next 32 T cell receptor beta chains were all read from a single sample in a study of CD4 T cells in relation to SARS-CoV-2 and coronaviruses. TCRdb's copy holds only in-frame clones and misses some; the assay was immunoSEQ multiplex PCR. The sample holds 23,000 or so clones; 76% are singletons and the top ten take 21%. Before the COVID-19 pandemic, during about 2011-2019, CD4+ T cells were taken from unexposed donors. The cells were cultured for about ten days before CD4+ T cells were isolated. No cognate antigen is known for these TCRs. The specimen sequenced was CD4+ T cells from PBMCs, cultured in vitro. Every receptor here comes from a human donor in good health.

The chain couples TRBV3-1 (or the pseudogene TRBV3-2) to TRBJ2-1, with D perhaps given as TRBD1 or TRBD2 (5 bases each). The CDR3 totals 15 residues. Germline loops: CDR1 LGHDT, CDR2 YNNKEL (reference sequence). The germline V and J ends were trimmed by 5 bases and 2 bases, with 13 bases remaining between them. CDR3: CASSFGRDPYNEQFF. DNA of the CDR3: TGTGCCAGCAGCTTCGGCAGGGACCCCTACAATGAGCAGTTCTTC.

The chain combines TRBV4-1 with TRBJ1-1, with TRBD1 as a possible D gene (6 bases). The V gene's germline CDR1 is MGHRA and CDR2 YSYEKL. CDR3 size: 15 residues. Trimming left V 0 bases short and J 1 base short, with 9 bases between. DNA for the CDR3: TGCGCCAGCAGCCAAGAAGAGGGGGGGAACACTGAAGCTTTCTTT. Protein product: CASSQEEGGNTEAFF.

V gene TRBV5-6 combines with J gene TRBJ1-4; D not resolved. Germline V gene data show CDR1 as SGHDT and CDR2 as YYEEEE. The CDR3 is 16 residues long. V shed 4 bases and J shed 3 bases, with 16 bases lying between them. The CDR3 here is CASSPRSALSNEKLFF. The CDR3 DNA reads TGTGCCAGCAGCCCTAGGTCGGCTCTCTCTAATGAAAAACTGTTTTTT.

The V call is TRBV2, the J call TRBJ2-3; tentatively, D is TRBD2 (5 bases). CDR3 length: 13 amino acids. The germline V and J ends were trimmed by 11 bases and 0 bases, with 12 bases remaining between them. Germline V gene lookup returns CDR1 SNHLY and CDR2 FYNNEI. The CDR3 reads CARADPSTDTQYF. CDR3 in DNA: TGTGCCCGAGCGGATCCCAGCACAGATACGCAGTATTTT.

The chain uses TRBV7-8 and TRBJ2-2; D gene unclear. CDR1 and CDR2 from the germline V gene are SGHVS and FQNEAQ. The CDR3 consists of 12 residues. Trimming left V 3 bases short and J 10 bases short, with 9 bases between. The CDR3 loop is CASSFGRSELFF. The CDR3 nucleotides read TGTGCCAGCAGCTTCGGTAGATCGGAGCTGTTTTTT.

The chain is built from TRBV3-1 (or the pseudogene TRBV3-2) and TRBJ2-7, with unresolved D. The ends were cut back, 2 bases at V and 7 bases at J, with 18 bases in the middle. Germline V lookup: CDR1 LGHDT, CDR2 YNNKEL (reference sequence). The length of the CDR3 is 15 residues. This chain's CDR3 is CASSQKNWQNKEQYF. The CDR3 DNA sequence: TGTGCCAGCAGCCAAAAAAATTGGCAGAATAAAGAGCAGTACTTC.

This sequence joins TRBV11-3 and TRBJ2-7; possible D gene TRBD2, 5 bases. The germline V gene has CDR1 SGHNT and CDR2 YENEEA. The germline V and J ends were trimmed by 1 base and 6 bases, with 10 bases remaining between them. The CDR3 extends over 13 amino acids. This CDR3 reads CASSLGPGFEQYF. CDR3 in DNA: TGTGCCAGCAGCTTAGGTCCGGGGTTCGAGCAGTACTTC.

The chain links TRBV11-2 to TRBJ2-5; tentative D call: TRBD2 (6 bases). CDR1 SGHAT and CDR2 FQNNGV come from the germline V gene. Trimming pared 5 bases from V and 5 bases from J, leaving 9 bases between. This CDR3 region has 12 residues. The CDR3 coding sequence is TGTGCCAGCAGCCAGGCGGGGGAGACCCAGTACTTC. Amino acid sequence: CASSQAGETQYF.

The genes are TRBV6-2 or TRBV6-3 and TRBJ1-3; no clear D gene. V was clipped by 0 bases and J by 0 bases, with 9 bases between them. The CDR3 has 16 amino acids. CDR1 and CDR2 (germline): MNHEY, SVGEGT. The CDR3 sequence is CASSYSNAYSGNTIYF. DNA of the CDR3: TGTGCCAGCAGTTACTCGAACGCTTACTCTGGAAACACCATATATTTT.

V and J are TRBV19 and TRBJ1-5; the D gene is possibly TRBD1 (5 bases). CDR1 is LNHDA, CDR2 SQIVND, per germline (reference sequence). Trimming removed 0 bases from V and 7 bases from J, with 13 bases in between. This CDR3 has 15 amino acids. The CDR3 region is CASSIDIAGRQPQHF. CDR3 sequence (DNA): TGTGCCAGTAGTATAGATATAGCAGGGCGGCAGCCCCAGCATTTT.

The rearrangement joins TRBV9 to TRBJ1-4, with no clear D. Trimming removed 0 bases at V and 8 bases at J, with 8 bases between. Germline CDR1 reads SGDLS; CDR2 reads YYNGEE. There are 13 residues in the CDR3. Here the CDR3 reads CASSVAPEEKLFF. In DNA, the CDR3 is TGTGCCAGCAGCGTAGCCCCCGAGGAAAAACTGTTTTTT.

The gene calls are TRBV7-2 and TRBJ2-1; 12 bases are a match to TRBD2. CDR1 and CDR2 from the germline V gene are SGHTA and FQGNSA. After removal of 4 bases from V and 10 bases from J, the junction contained 11 bases not matched to a gene. This CDR3 comprises 16 residues. The CDR3 loop reads CASSSSSGGGWAEQFF. In DNA, the CDR3 is TGTGCCAGCAGCTCCTCTAGCGGGGGGGGTTGGGCAGAGCAGTTCTTC.

The rearrangement uses TRBV7-3 and TRBJ2-3; 16 positions match TRBD2. CDR1 SGHTA and CDR2 FQGTGA come from the germline V gene. V was pared by 5 bases and J by 4 bases, with 9 bases of the junction left unmatched. The CDR3 has 18 amino acids. CDR3 sequence reads: CASSTGLAGGPIADTQYF. In DNA, the CDR3 is TGTGCCAGCAGCACGGGACTAGCGGGAGGGCCGATCGCAGATACGCAGTATTTT.

This clone appeared once. The V call is TRBV9, the J call TRBJ1-2; 12 bases fit TRBD1. This CDR3 has 15 residues. V lost 0 bases, J lost 8 bases, and 5 bases stayed unmatched. Germline CDR1 and CDR2: SGDLS and YYNGEE. The CDR3 region has the DNA TGTGCCAGCAGCGTAGCAGGGACAGGGGGCTTCGGCTACACCTTC. Protein product: CASSVAGTGGFGYTF.

The rearrangement links TRBV12-3 or TRBV12-4 to TRBJ2-1, with TRBD1 identical over 8 bases. V gave up 4 bases and J gave up 12 bases; unmatched junction bases: 8. The CDR3 runs 13 residues. The CDR3, as DNA: TGTGCCAGCAGTTATGGGGCCGGGACAGGGCAGTTCTTC. Protein sequence: CASSYGAGTGQFF.

This chain joins TRBV28 and TRBJ1-5; 8 nucleotides match TRBD1. V dropped 7 bases and J dropped 4; count of bases not matched to a gene: 9. This CDR3 contains 15 residues. Germline V gives CDR1 MDHEN, CDR2 SYDVKM. CDR3 nucleotide sequence: TGTGCCAGCAAATCCGGACAGGGAACGAATCAGCCCCAGCATTTT. It specifies CASKSGQGTNQPQHF.

This clone was seen just once. The genes are TRBV18 and TRBJ1-5; TRBD1 matches 7 bases. The CDR3 is made up of 16 amino acids. Trimming took 2 bases from V and 5 from J; bases not matched to a gene: 9. Germline CDR1 and CDR2: KGHSH and LQKENI. The CDR3 loop reads CASSPSSKGADQPQHF. The CDR3 DNA is TGTGCCAGCTCACCAAGCTCCAAGGGGGCAGATCAGCCCCAGCATTTT.

The sample holds one count of this clone. This chain joins TRBV6-5 and TRBJ2-7, with D perhaps TRBD1 or TRBD2 (8 bases each). The CDR3 has 14 residues. Trimming stripped 6 bases from V and 11 bases from J, with 23 bases between. The germline V gene encodes CDR1 MNHEY and CDR2 SVGAGI. CDR3 in amino acids: CASSRTGTSGEEYF. CDR3 nucleotides: TGTGCCAGCAGCAGGACAGGGACTAGTGGAGAGGAGTACTTC.

The J gene is TRBJ1-5, the V gene TRBV10-3; no reliable D call. Germline CDR1 reads ENHRY; CDR2 reads SYGVKD. Trimming took 2 bases from V and 2 from J, leaving 10 bases between them. This CDR3 spans 15 amino acids. Here the CDR3 DNA reads TGTGCCATCAGTGAGGGCCAGAACGGCAATCAGCCCCAGCATTTT. Amino acid sequence: CAISEGQNGNQPQHF.

The chain uses TRBV5-1 and TRBJ1-4; D is ambiguous. V was pared by 0 bases and J by 1 base, with 4 bases between. The CDR3 sequence is 14 residues long. Per the germline V gene, CDR1 is SGHRS and CDR2 is YFSETQ. CDR3 nucleotides: TGCGCCAGCAGCTTGGCGGGAACTAATGAAAAACTGTTTTTT. Translated: CASSLAGTNEKLFF.

This sequence joins TRBV6-2 or TRBV6-3 and TRBJ2-7, with D perhaps matching TRBD2 (6 bases). The CDR3 runs to 14 residues. From germline, CDR1 is MNHEY and CDR2 SVGEGT. With 4 bases removed from V and 2 bases from J, the gap between germline ends came to 12 bases. As DNA, the CDR3 is TGTGCCAGCAGTTTCGGGAGCGCGACCTACGAGCAGTACTTC. This sequence encodes CASSFGSATYEQYF.

This clone was counted between two and nine times. The chain joins TRBV4-1 to TRBJ2-5, with D unclear. Per the germline V gene, CDR1 is MGHRA and CDR2 is YSYEKL. The CDR3 sequence is 13 residues long. Between the trimmed V and J ends, which lost 3 bases and 4 bases, there was a span of 9 bases. CDR3 in DNA: TGCGCCAGCAGCCATACTCTCCTAGAGACCCAGTACTTC. It is translated as CASSHTLLETQYF.

A note on this clone: Germline and junction disagree at one end, which may indicate a read error. The V gene is TRBV11-2, the J gene TRBJ2-7; D is tentatively TRBD1 or TRBD2 (6 bases each). The germline CDR1 and CDR2 sequences are SGHAT and FQNNGV. This CDR3 region has 14 residues. CDR3: CASSLYHPGAVGIF. The CDR3 nucleotides are TGTGCCAGCAGCTTGTACCATCCGGGGGCAGTAGGAATCTTC.

V and J are TRBV19 and TRBJ1-1; D ambiguous. V shed 4 bases and J shed 1 base, with 7 bases lying between them. The CDR3 runs 13 residues. In germline, CDR1 is LNHDA, CDR2 SQIVND (reference sequence). The CDR3 reads CASSTQKNTEAFF. CDR3 DNA: TGTGCCAGTAGTACCCAGAAGAACACTGAAGCTTTCTTT. Drawing the rest from reference TRBV19 and TRBJ1-1, the complete variable domain is DGGITQSPKYLFRKEGQNVTLSCEQNLNHDAMYWYRQDPGQGLRLIYYSQIVNDFQKGDIAEGYSVSREKKESFPLTVTSAQKNPTAFYLCASSTQKNTEAFFGQGTRLTVV.

The chain couples TRBV7-2 to TRBJ1-4; 9 nucleotides agree with TRBD1. Germline-derived CDR1 and CDR2 are SGHTA and FQGNSA. After removal of 4 bases from V and 4 bases from J, the junction contained 13 bases not matched to a gene. CDR3 length equals 18 residues. The CDR3 nucleotides are TGTGCCAGCAGCTCAAGACCCGGACAGGGGTGGGGTAATGAAAAACTGTTTTTT. Protein: CASSSRPGQGWGNEKLFF.

V gene TRBV9 combines with J gene TRBJ1-1; D gene ambiguous. This CDR3 contains 14 residues. V shed 1 base and J shed 0 bases, with 7 bases lying between them. In germline, CDR1 is SGDLS, CDR2 YYNGEE. The CDR3 DNA sequence: TGTGCCAGCAGCGTACAAGACATGAACACTGAAGCTTTCTTT. It translates to CASSVQDMNTEAFF.

This chain uses TRBV4-1 with TRBJ2-3; 10 bases align to TRBD1. V shed 3 bases and J 5 bases; nucleotides not matched to a gene: 8. Germline loops: CDR1 MGHRA, CDR2 YSYEKL. This CDR3 has 16 amino acids. In DNA form, the CDR3 reads TGCGCCAGCAGCCAGATCGGGACAGGGGTGGGAGATACGCAGTATTTT. Translated: CASSQIGTGVGDTQYF.

The gene calls are TRBV7-2 and TRBJ2-3; TRBD1 matches 8 bases. V dropped 4 bases and J dropped 3; count of bases not matched to a gene: 6. Looked up from germline, CDR1 is SGHTA and CDR2 is FQGNSA. The CDR3 length is 15 residues. As DNA, the CDR3 is TGTGCCAGCAGCTCGCTGACAGGGGAAACAGATACGCAGTATTTT. It codes for CASSSLTGETDTQYF.

This sequence joins TRBV5-1 and TRBJ1-4; a possible D gene is TRBD1 (5 bases). CDR3 length: 15 amino acids. The ends were cut back, 2 bases at V and 1 base at J, with 9 bases in the middle. Germline-derived CDR1 and CDR2 are SGHRS and YFSETQ. CDR3 protein: CASSFYGQTNEKLFF. The DNA for the CDR3 is TGCGCCAGCAGCTTCTACGGACAAACTAATGAAAAACTGTTTTTT.

The chain is built from TRBV9 and TRBJ1-2; no clear D. Trimming left V 6 bases short and J 8 bases short, with 20 bases between. CDR1 SGDLS and CDR2 YYNGEE come from the germline V gene. CDR3 size: 14 residues. CDR3 DNA sequence: TGTGCCAGCACCCGGGAGGGAGGGTTGACAGGCTACACCTTC. Translated, it gives CASTREGGLTGYTF.

Here the CDR3 reads CASSYRAGNEQYF. The CDR3 DNA sequence: TGTGCCAGCAGTTACAGGGCGGGGAACGAGCAGTACTTC. This sequence joins TRBV6-5 and TRBJ2-7, with a tentative D call TRBD2 (6 bases). Germline CDR1 is MNHEY and CDR2 is SVGAGI. There are 13 residues in the CDR3. V lost 2 bases and J 5 bases, leaving 10 bases between the germline ends.

This chain joins TRBV9 and TRBJ1-6, with D unclear. The CDR3 runs to 14 residues. Per the germline V gene, CDR1 is SGDLS and CDR2 is YYNGEE. Trimming pared 3 bases from V and 8 bases from J, leaving 12 bases between. In DNA form, the CDR3 reads TGTGCCAGCAGCGCCCGACCGCGAGATTCACCCCTCCACTTT. It encodes CASSARPRDSPLHF.